This entry lists 22 T cell receptor beta chains sequenced from one sample in a study of ipilimumab plus nivolumab after autologous stem cell transplantation. Sequenced by immunoSEQ multiplex PCR; TCRdb stores in-frame clones only, minus some. The sample records about 4,800 clones, about 62% being singletons. Sequences were derived from PBMCs, sampled in a trial of ipilimumab plus nivolumab as post-transplant consolidation. Every receptor here comes from a male donor with multiple myeloma.

The CDR3 is CASSPGYNEKLFF. The CDR3 DNA reads TGTGCCAGCAGTCCAGGTTATAATGAAAAACTGTTTTTT. The chain is built from TRBV27 and TRBJ1-4; D unclear. Trimming removed 5 bases from V and 4 bases from J, with 8 bases in between. Germline V gives CDR1 MNHEY, CDR2 SMNVEV (reference sequence). This CDR3 has 13 amino acids.

By frequency in the sample, this clone is medium-sized. The CDR3 sequence is CASSGALAEDADTQYF. In DNA form, the CDR3 reads TGTGCCAGCAGCGGAGCCCTAGCGGAGGACGCAGATACGCAGTATTTT. The chain is built from TRBV7-9 and TRBJ2-3; 7 nucleotides line up with TRBD2. The germline CDR1 and CDR2 sequences are SEHNR and FQNEAQ (reference sequence). The J segment lost 4 bases and the V segment lost 5 bases, leaving 12 bases of the junction unmatched. CDR3 size: 16 residues.

The V and J genes are TRBV10-2 and TRBJ2-7; 8 bases match TRBD1. Germline V gives CDR1 WSHSY, CDR2 SAAADI. After removal of 6 bases from V and 3 bases from J, the junction contained 7 bases not matched to a gene. This CDR3 has 14 amino acids. The CDR3 nucleotides are TGCGCCAGCAGAGTGGCAGGGGGCGACTACGAGCAGTACTTC. This sequence encodes CASRVAGGDYEQYF.

This clone was detected only a few times. The rearrangement links TRBV25-1 to TRBJ2-5; TRBD2 agrees at 9 bases. CDR1 is MGHDK, CDR2 SYGVNS, per germline. The CDR3 length is 16 residues. V dropped 5 bases and J dropped 5; count of bases not matched to a gene: 12. The CDR3 region has the DNA TGTGCCAGCAGTCTTACTAGCGGGCGGGGGAGGGAGACCCAGTACTTC. Protein: CASSLTSGRGRETQYF.

This clone has more than one count but fewer than ten. The same CDR3 arises from other DNA sequences in this sample as well. The CDR3 DNA reads TGTGCCAGCAGGGAAGCCCCCCCCGGGACAGGGGTGTACGAGCAGTACTTC. Its protein is CASREAPPGTGVYEQYF. V and J are TRBV27 and TRBJ2-7; 10 positions agree with TRBD1. Germline CDR1 MNHEY, CDR2 SMNVEV (reference sequence). With 6 bases clipped from V and 4 bases from J, the junction kept 15 bases outside the gene matches. The CDR3 runs 17 residues.

The chain is built from TRBV19 and TRBJ1-1; the D is unclear. CDR3 length: 13 amino acids. Germline lookup yields CDR1 LNHDA and CDR2 SQIVND (reference sequence). The ends were cut back, 6 bases at V and 10 bases at J, with 18 bases in the middle. The CDR3 region has the DNA TGTGCCAGTAGGCGCCGGGCCGGCTATAGAGCTTTCTTT. This translates into CASRRRAGYRAFF.

By its share, this clone is medium-sized (0.01 to 0.1%). The CDR3 DNA is TGTGCCAGCAGTTTATTAGCGGCCGGCACAGATACGCAGTATTTT. Translation gives CASSLLAAGTDTQYF. The J gene is TRBJ2-3, the V gene TRBV27, with D maybe TRBD2 (6 bases). This CDR3 has 15 amino acids. With 1 base removed from V and 1 base from J, the gap between germline ends came to 9 bases. The germline gives CDR1 MNHEY, CDR2 SMNVEV (reference sequence).

This chain joins TRBV19 and TRBJ1-1; a possible D gene is TRBD1 (5 bases). Germline CDR1 reads LNHDA; CDR2 reads SQIVND (reference sequence). CDR3 length: 13 amino acids. V was trimmed by 3 bases and J by 4 bases, leaving 9 bases between them. The CDR3 loop reads CASSISGFTEAFF. The CDR3 DNA reads as TGTGCCAGTAGTATTTCAGGGTTCACTGAAGCTTTCTTT.

The chain carries TRBV14 and TRBJ2-1; TRBD2 matches at 10 bases. The CDR3 runs to 16 residues. V lost 4 bases to trimming and J lost 0 bases; unmatched junction nucleotides: 3. Germline CDR1 and CDR2: SGHDN and FVKESK. The CDR3 here is CASSRPSGSSYNEQFF. DNA for the CDR3: TGTGCCAGCAGCCGCCCTAGCGGGAGCTCCTACAATGAGCAGTTCTTC.

The chain is built from TRBV7-2 and TRBJ2-2; 7 bases align to TRBD2. CDR3 length: 16 residues. Germline V gene data show CDR1 as SGHTA and CDR2 as FQGNSA. V shed 5 bases, J shed 1 base, and the junction held 7 bases outside the gene matches. The CDR3 sequence is CASSLPTGGNTGELFF. The DNA of the CDR3 is TGTGCCAGCAGCCTCCCCACGGGGGGGAACACCGGGGAGCTGTTTTTT.

The J gene is TRBJ2-1, the V gene TRBV21-1; the table's D call of TRBD1 was not tested on the DNA. TRBV21-1 is recorded as a pseudogene. This CDR3 is 16 amino acids long. The CDR3 nucleotides read TGTGCCAGCAGCAAAAGGAGGACAGGGGCCCACAATGAGCAGTTCTTC. Protein: CASSKRRTGAHNEQFF.

By share of the sample, this clone is medium-sized. This chain joins TRBV4-2 and TRBJ1-2; no clear D gene. The germline V and J ends were trimmed by 1 base and 6 bases, with 18 bases remaining between them. Germline CDR1 reads LGHNA; CDR2 reads YNFKEQ. There are 16 residues in the CDR3. CDR3 bases: TGTGCCAGCAGCCAAGTCGAATCTGAGGGCCCTAATGGCTACACCTTC. This sequence encodes CASSQVESEGPNGYTF.

V gene TRBV9 combines with J gene TRBJ1-1; unclear D gene. The V gene lost 3 bases and the J gene lost 1 base, with 7 bases spanning the gap. The CDR3 is made up of 13 amino acids. The germline gives CDR1 SGDLS, CDR2 YYNGEE. The chain's CDR3 is CASSANANTEAFF. The CDR3 DNA reads TGTGCCAGCAGCGCGAACGCGAACACTGAAGCTTTCTTT. Looking up the rest from reference TRBV9 and TRBJ1-1 gives the full variable domain: DSGVTQTPKHLITATGQRVTLRCSPRSGDLSVYWYQQSLDQGLQFLIQYYNGEERAKGNILERFSAQQFPDLHSELNLSSLELGDSALYFCASSANANTEAFFGQGTRLTVV.

This clone was detected a few times. CDR3: CASSIAPQRGQDTQYF. CDR3 sequence (DNA): TGTGCCAGTAGTATTGCCCCCCAGCGGGGGCAAGATACGCAGTATTTT. The rearrangement uses TRBV19 and TRBJ2-3; 8 nucleotides align to TRBD2. Trimming removed 3 bases from V and 5 bases from J; junction bases left unmatched: 10. Germline V gene data show CDR1 as LNHDA and CDR2 as SQIVND (reference sequence). The CDR3 totals 16 residues.

This chain joins TRBV7-6 and TRBJ1-1; a weak D match, TRBD1 (6 bases). The length of the CDR3 is 14 residues. V dropped 5 bases and J dropped 4 bases, with 14 bases sitting between them. Germline values: CDR1 SGHVS, CDR2 FNYEAQ. For the CDR3, the DNA is TGTGCCAGCAGCGCCGACAGGAAGGGCACTGAAGCTTTCTTT. It translates to CASSADRKGTEAFF.

Sample share makes this clone medium-sized. The chain carries TRBV28 and TRBJ2-7; D is uncertain. Trimming took 8 bases from V and 4 from J, leaving 15 bases between them. This CDR3 comprises 13 residues. Germline V gene sequence: CDR1 MDHEN, CDR2 SYDVKM. The CDR3 here is CASRAQNAYEQYF. DNA for the CDR3: TGTGCCAGCCGGGCACAGAATGCGTACGAGCAGTACTTC.

This chain connects TRBV5-1 to TRBJ1-1; 7 nucleotides agree with TRBD1. CDR1 and CDR2 from the germline V gene are SGHRS and YFSETQ. Unmatched junction bases numbered 8, after V lost 2 bases and J lost 1 base. The CDR3 sequence is 16 residues long. CDR3 in amino acids: CASSFPLGQRNTEAFF. The CDR3 DNA reads as TGCGCCAGCAGCTTCCCTTTGGGACAGAGGAACACTGAAGCTTTCTTT.

The rearrangement uses TRBV28 and TRBJ1-2; no clear D. With 11 bases removed from V and 4 bases from J, the gap between germline ends came to 14 bases. The length of the CDR3 is 12 residues. Germline V gene data show CDR1 as MDHEN and CDR2 as SYDVKM. The CDR3: CAGDLNPYGYTF. In nucleotides, the CDR3 is TGTGCCGGCGACTTAAACCCCTATGGCTACACCTTC.

CDR3 in amino acids: CATSLTGTAYEQYF. CDR3 sequence (DNA): TGCGCCACCTCATTGACGGGGACAGCCTACGAGCAGTACTTC. The V call is TRBV10-2, the J call TRBJ2-7; the match to TRBD1 covers 7 bases. V dropped 10 bases and J dropped 2; count of bases not matched to a gene: 11. CDR3 length equals 14 residues. The germline CDR1 and CDR2 sequences are WSHSY and SAAADI.

The V and J genes are TRBV28 and TRBJ2-7, with 9 bases identical to TRBD2. This CDR3 region has 13 residues. CDR1 and CDR2 from the germline V gene are MDHEN and SYDVKM. The ends lost 5 bases at V and 5 bases at J; junction bases unmatched: 4. This CDR3 is CASSPSGKHEQYF. DNA of the CDR3: TGTGCCAGCAGTCCTAGCGGGAAACACGAGCAGTACTTC.

This clone is termed large. This chain joins TRBV5-6 and TRBJ1-1; no definite D call. In germline, CDR1 is SGHDT, CDR2 YYEEEE. The CDR3 extends over 14 amino acids. The germline V and J ends were trimmed by 2 bases and 4 bases, with 12 bases remaining between them. Written as DNA, the CDR3 is TGTGCCAGCAGCTTACGGGGATGGGGCACTGAAGCTTTCTTT. Its protein is CASSLRGWGTEAFF.

The chain has TRBV6-1 and TRBJ1-1; TRBD1 might be the D (5 bases). Per germline, CDR1 MNHNS and CDR2 SASEGT. V was trimmed by 3 bases and J by 3 bases, leaving 11 bases between them. CDR3 length: 14 amino acids. The CDR3 here is CASSDRGPYTEAFF. The CDR3, as DNA: TGTGCCAGCAGTGATCGGGGCCCATACACTGAAGCTTTCTTT.